This T cell receptor beta chain appears in the sequencing data of a study of blood T cell repertoires in COVID-19. The protocol was immunoSEQ multiplex PCR, while the TCRdb copy is restricted to in-frame clones and leaves out a portion. The repertoire holds more than 350,000 clones, around 87% seen once, with over 9.5% in the top ten. Deletions cut 7 bases from V and 3 bases from J, with 9 bases between. This CDR3 has 12 residues. Germline loops: CDR1 LNHDA, CDR2 SQIVND (reference sequence). Sequencing was done on a sample of peripheral blood. V gene TRBV19 combines with J gene TRBJ1-1; D not certain. The sequence was collected from a woman in her twenties or thirties with COVID-19, enrolled during active disease. CDR3 region: CASTRGDTEAFF. CDR3 DNA sequence: TGTGCCAGTACCCGGGGAGACACTGAAGCTTTCTTT.